The clone carrying this T cell receptor (beta chain) showed up just once. Its antigen remains unidentified. Time point meaning: peripheral blood 6 weeks after treatment start. These data are taken from a study of PD-L1 blockade in urothelial cancer. Study background: Male sex and bladder-origin urothelial cancer characterized about 90% of the roughly 29 patients. Blood was tested 3 weeks (second dose) and 6 weeks into treatment. T cells numbered a median of roughly 150,000 in the blood samples. Study observations and caveats: Where pretreatment blood TCR clonality fell below the median, better survival was predicted.

Using immunoSEQ multiplex PCR, the repertoire was profiled, and TCRdb retains in-frame clones only, with some absent. The repertoire holds 95,000 to 150,000 clones, with more than 75% as singletons. Deletions cut 6 bases from V and 7 bases from J, with 13 bases between. Germline V lookup: CDR1 MNHEY, CDR2 SVGAGI. The CDR3 runs 13 residues. The clonotype comes from a man aged 50-60 years with urothelial cancer. The sample consisted of PBMCs, taken around atezolizumab (anti-PD-L1) treatment. The chain is built from TRBV6-5 and TRBJ2-1; the D gene is possibly TRBD2 (7 bases). The CDR3 DNA reads TGTGCCAGCAGAACCGGGGGGCCTAATGAGCAGTTCTTC. Translating it yields CASRTGGPNEQFF.